Sequencing of this TCR beta chain was carried out in a study of CD8+ T cells in alopecia areata. About the research overall: Skin was taken from roughly 6-12-month-old C3H/HeJ graft donors that had spontaneous alopecia and grafted onto roughly 7-10-week-old female C3H/HeJ mice.

This clone has a count of ten or more. The antigen remains undetermined. Gene names and germline refer to mouse. Read sequence stops 4 residues before the CDR3 end, and the germline J gene provides the missing end. Reverse transcription of extracted RNA yielded cDNA, which provided the sequencing template. Repertoires were generated with immunoSEQ multiplex PCR, while TCRdb's copy carries only in-frame clones and drops some. The data show 250,000 or so clones, with none appearing a single time. Study results and caveats: Normal skin's resident alphabeta T cells are also sequenced in scalp samples. Normal scalp had lower clonality than lesional scalp, with alopecia totalis/universalis lesions showing this most strongly. TCR sharing across patients was less clear than in mice, possibly HLA-related.

Sorting used CD4, CD8alpha, NKG2D, NKG2ACE and other markers on pooled cutaneous lymph node cells. The CDR3 runs to 14 residues. Germline V CDR1 and CDR2: NSHNY, SYGAGN. The V and J ends lost 5 bases and 1 base, in that order; junction bases with no gene match: 2. The receptor was isolated from a C3H/HeJ mouse with alopecia areata. The mice in this strain carry MHC haplotype H2-k. Sequencing was carried out using CD4+ T cells sorted from a lymph node. The chain is built from TRBV13-1 and TRBJ2-2; 7 bases align to TRBD1. The CDR3 sequence is CASRGTVNTGQLYF. Incomplete CDR3 DNA: TGTGCCAGCAGAGGGACAGTAAACACCGGG.